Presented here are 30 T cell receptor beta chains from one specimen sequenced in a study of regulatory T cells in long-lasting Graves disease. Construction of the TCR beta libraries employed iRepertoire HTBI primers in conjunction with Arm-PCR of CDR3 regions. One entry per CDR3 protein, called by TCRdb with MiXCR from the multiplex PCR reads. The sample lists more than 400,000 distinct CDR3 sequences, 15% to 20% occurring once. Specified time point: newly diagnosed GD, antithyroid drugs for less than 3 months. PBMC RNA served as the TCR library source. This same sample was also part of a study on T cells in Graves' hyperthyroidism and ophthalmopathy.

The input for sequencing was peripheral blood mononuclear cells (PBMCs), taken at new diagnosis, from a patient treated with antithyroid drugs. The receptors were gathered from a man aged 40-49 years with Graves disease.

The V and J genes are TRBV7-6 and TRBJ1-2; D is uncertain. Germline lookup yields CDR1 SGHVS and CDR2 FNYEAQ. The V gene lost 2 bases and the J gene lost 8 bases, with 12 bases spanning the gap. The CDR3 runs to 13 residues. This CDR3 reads CASSLKRGIGYTF. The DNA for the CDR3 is TGTGCCAGCAGCTTAAAGCGCGGGATAGGCTACACCTTC.

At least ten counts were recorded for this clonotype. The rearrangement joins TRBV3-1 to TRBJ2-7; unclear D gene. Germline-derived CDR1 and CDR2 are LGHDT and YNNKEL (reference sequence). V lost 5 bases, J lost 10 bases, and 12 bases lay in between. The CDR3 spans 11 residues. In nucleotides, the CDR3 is TGTGCCAGCAGCTCTCCGATACTACAGTACTTC. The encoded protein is CASSSPILQYF.

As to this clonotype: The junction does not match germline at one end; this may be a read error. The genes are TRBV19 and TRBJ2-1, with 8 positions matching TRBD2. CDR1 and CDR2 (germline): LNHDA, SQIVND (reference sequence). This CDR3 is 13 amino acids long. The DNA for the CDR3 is TGTGCCAGTAAACTAGCGGCCCACAATGAGCAGCTCTTC. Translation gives CASKLAAHNEQLF.

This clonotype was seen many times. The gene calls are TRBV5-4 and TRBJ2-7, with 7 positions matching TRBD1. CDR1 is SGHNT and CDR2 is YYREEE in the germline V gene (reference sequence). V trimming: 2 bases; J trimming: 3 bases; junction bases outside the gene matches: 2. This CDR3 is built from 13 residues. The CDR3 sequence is CASSFGQDYEQYF. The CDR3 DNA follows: TGTGCCAGCAGCTTTGGACAGGACTACGAGCAGTACTTC.

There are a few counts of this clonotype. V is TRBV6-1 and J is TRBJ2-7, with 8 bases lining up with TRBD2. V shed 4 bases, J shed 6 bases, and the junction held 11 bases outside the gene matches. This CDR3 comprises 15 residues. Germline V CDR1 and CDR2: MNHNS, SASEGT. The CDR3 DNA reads TGTGCCAGCAGTGCTTTTTCGGGAGGGCAGGCCGAGCAGTACTTC. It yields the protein CASSAFSGGQAEQYF.

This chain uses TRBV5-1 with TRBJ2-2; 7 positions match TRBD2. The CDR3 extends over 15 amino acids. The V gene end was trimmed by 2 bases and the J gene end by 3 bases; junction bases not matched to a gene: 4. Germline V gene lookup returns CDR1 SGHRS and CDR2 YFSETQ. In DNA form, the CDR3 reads TGCGCCAGCAGCTTCGCGGGAGCGGACACCGGGGAGCTGTTTTTT. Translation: CASSFAGADTGELFF.

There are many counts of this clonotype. CDR3 sequence (DNA): TGTGCCAGCAGTTTCTCGACTAGCGGGAGCACAGATACGCAGTATTTT. This codes for CASSFSTSGSTDTQYF. This chain uses TRBV2 with TRBJ2-3; 10 nucleotides align to TRBD2. Per germline, CDR1 SNHLY and CDR2 FYNNEI. The CDR3 is 16 residues long. The J segment lost 0 bases and the V segment lost 5 bases, leaving 5 bases of the junction unmatched.

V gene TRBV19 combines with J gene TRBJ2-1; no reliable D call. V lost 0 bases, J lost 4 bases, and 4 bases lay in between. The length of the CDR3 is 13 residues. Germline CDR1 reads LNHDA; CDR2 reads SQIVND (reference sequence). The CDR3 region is CASSIEAYNEQFF. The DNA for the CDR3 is TGTGCCAGTAGTATAGAAGCATACAATGAGCAGTTCTTC. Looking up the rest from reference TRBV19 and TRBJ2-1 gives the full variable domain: DGGITQSPKYLFRKEGQNVTLSCEQNLNHDAMYWYRQDPGQGLRLIYYSQIVNDFQKGDIAEGYSVSREKKESFPLTVTSAQKNPTAFYLCASSIEAYNEQFFGPGTRLTVL.

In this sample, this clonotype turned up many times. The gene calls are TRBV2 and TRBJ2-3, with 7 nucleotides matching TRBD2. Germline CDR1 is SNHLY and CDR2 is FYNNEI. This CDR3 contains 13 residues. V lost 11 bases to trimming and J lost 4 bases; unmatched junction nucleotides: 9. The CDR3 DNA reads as TGTGCCCTGGCAGCGGGACTGTCAGATACGCAGTATTTT. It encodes CALAAGLSDTQYF. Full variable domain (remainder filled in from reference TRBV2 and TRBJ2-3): EPEVTQTPSHQVTQMGQEVILRCVPISNHLYFYWYRQILGQKVEFLVSFYNNEISEKSEIFDDQFSVERPDGSNFTLKIRSTKLEDSAMYFCALAAGLSDTQYFGPGTRLTVL.

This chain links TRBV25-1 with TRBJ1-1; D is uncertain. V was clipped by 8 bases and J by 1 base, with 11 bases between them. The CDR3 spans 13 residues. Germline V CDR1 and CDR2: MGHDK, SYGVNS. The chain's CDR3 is CASARGENTEAFF. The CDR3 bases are TGTGCCAGCGCCCGCGGTGAGAACACTGAAGCTTTCTTT. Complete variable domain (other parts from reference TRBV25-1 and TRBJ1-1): EADIYQTPRYLVIGTGKKITLECSQTMGHDKMYWYQQDPGMELHLIHYSYGVNSTEKGDLSSESTVSRIRTEHFPLTLESARPSHTSQYLCASARGENTEAFFGQGTRLTVV.

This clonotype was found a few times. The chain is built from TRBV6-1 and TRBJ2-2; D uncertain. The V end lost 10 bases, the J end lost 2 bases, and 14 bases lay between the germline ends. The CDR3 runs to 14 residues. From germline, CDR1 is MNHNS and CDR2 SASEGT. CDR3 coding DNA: TGTGCCACCAAGGCGGTTTTCAACACCGGGGAGCTGTTTTTT. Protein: CATKAVFNTGELFF.

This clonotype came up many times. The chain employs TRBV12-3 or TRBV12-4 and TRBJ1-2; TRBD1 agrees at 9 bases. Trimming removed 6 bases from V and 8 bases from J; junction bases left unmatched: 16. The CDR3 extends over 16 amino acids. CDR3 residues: CASSTGTGPAPGGYTF. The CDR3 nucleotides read TGTGCCAGCAGCACCGGGACAGGGCCCGCCCCGGGGGGCTACACCTTC.

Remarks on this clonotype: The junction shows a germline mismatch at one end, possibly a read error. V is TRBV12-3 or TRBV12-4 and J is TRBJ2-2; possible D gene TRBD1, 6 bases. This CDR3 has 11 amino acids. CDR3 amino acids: CASRAGTRPSF. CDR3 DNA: TGTGCCAGCAGAGCCGGGACACGGCCGTCTTTT.

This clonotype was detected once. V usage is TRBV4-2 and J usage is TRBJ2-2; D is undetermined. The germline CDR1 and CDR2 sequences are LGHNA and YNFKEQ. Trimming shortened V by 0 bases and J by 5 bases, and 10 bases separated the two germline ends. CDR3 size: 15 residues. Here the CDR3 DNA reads TGTGCCAGCAGCCAAGATTGGGCTACTACCGGGGAGCTGTTTTTT. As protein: CASSQDWATTGELFF.

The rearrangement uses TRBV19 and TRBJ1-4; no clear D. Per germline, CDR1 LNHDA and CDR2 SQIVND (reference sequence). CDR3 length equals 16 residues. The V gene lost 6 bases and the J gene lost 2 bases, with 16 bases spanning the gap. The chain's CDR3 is CASSTPGDGTNEKLFF. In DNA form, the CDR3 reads TGTGCCAGTAGCACCCCCGGAGACGGGACTAATGAAAAACTGTTTTTT.

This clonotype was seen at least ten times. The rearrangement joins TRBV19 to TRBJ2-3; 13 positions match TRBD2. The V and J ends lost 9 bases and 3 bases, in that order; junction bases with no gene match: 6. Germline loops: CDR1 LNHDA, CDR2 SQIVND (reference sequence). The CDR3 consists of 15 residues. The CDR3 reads CASSVGLAGTDTQYF. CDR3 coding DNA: TGTGCCAGCAGCGTGGGACTAGCGGGAACAGATACGCAGTATTTT.

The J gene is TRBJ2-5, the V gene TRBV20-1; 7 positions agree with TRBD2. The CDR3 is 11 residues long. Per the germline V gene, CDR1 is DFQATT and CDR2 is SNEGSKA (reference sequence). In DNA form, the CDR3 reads TGCAGGGGGGGGGACCAAGAGACCCAGTACTTC. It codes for CRGGDQETQYF.

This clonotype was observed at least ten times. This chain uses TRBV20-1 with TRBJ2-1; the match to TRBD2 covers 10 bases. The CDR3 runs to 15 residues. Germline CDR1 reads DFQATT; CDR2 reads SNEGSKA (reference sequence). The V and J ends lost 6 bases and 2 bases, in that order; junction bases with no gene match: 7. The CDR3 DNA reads TGCAGTGCAGCTAGCGGGAGTGGACCCTACAATGAGCAGTTCTTC. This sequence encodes CSAASGSGPYNEQFF.

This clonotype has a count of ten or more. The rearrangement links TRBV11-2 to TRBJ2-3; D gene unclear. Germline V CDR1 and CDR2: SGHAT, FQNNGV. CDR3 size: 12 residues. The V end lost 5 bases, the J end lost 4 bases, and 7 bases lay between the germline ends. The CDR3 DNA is TGTGCCAGCAGCCGTGTCTCAGATACGCAGTATTTT. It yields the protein CASSRVSDTQYF.

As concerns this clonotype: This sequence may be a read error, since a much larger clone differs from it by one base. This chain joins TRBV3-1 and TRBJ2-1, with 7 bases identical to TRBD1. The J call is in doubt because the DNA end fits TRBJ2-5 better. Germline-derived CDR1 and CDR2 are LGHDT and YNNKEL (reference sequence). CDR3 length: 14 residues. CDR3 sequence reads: CANSQEDREETQYF. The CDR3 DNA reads TGTGCCAACAGCCAAGAAGACAGGGAAGAGACCCAGTACTTC.

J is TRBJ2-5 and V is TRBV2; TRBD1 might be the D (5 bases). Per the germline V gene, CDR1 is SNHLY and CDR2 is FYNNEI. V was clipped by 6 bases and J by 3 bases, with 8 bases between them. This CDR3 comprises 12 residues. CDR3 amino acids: CASSREKETQYF. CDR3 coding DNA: TGTGCCAGCAGCAGGGAAAAAGAGACCCAGTACTTC.

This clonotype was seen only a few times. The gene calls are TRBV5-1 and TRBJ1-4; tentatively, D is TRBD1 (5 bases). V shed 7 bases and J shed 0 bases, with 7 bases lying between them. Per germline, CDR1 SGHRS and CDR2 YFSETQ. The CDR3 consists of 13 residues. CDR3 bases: TGCGCCAGCCGACAGCCAACTAATGAAAAACTGTTTTTT. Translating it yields CASRQPTNEKLFF.

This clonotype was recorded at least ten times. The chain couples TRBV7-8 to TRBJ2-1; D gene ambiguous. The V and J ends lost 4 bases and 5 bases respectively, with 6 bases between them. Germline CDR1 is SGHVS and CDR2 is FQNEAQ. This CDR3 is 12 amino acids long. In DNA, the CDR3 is TGTGCCAGCAGCTATGCGAACAATGAGCAGTTCTTC. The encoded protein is CASSYANNEQFF.

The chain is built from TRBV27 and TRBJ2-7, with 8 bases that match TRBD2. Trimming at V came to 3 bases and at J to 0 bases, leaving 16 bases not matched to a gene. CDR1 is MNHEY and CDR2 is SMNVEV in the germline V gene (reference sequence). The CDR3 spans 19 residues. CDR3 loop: CASSFQWDPYSGNSYEQYF. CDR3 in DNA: TGTGCCAGCAGTTTCCAGTGGGACCCCTATAGCGGGAACTCCTACGAGCAGTACTTC.

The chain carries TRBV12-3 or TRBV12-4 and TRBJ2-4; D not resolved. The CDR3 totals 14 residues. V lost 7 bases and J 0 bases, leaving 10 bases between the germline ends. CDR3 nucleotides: TGTGCCAGCACCGAACTTCTAGCCAAAAACATTCAGTACTTC. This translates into CASTELLAKNIQYF.

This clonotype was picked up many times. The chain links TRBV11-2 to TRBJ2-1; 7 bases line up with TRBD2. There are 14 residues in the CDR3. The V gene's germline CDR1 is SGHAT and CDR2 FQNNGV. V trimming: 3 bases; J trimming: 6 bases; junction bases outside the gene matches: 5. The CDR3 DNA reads TGTGCCAGCAGCTTCAGGCCGGGGGGCAATGAGCAGTTCTTC. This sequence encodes CASSFRPGGNEQFF.

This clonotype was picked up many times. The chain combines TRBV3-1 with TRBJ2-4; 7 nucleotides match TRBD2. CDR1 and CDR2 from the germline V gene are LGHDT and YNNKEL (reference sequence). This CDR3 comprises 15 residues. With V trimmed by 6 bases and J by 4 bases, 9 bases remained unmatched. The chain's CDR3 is CASRPTGGSKNIQYF. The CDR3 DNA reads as TGTGCCAGCAGGCCGACGGGCGGGAGTAAAAACATTCAGTACTTC. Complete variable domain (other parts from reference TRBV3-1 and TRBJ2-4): DTAVSQTPKYLVTQMGNDKSIKCEQNLGHDTMYWYKQDSKKFLKIMFSYNNKELIINETVPNRFSPKSPDKAHLNLHINSLELGDSAVYFCASRPTGGSKNIQYFGAGTRLSVL.

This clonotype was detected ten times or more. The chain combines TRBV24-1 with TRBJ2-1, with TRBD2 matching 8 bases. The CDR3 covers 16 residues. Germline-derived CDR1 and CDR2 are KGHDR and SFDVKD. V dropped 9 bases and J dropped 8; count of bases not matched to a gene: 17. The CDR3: CATAPIAGTAQDEQFF. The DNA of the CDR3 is TGTGCCACCGCCCCCATAGCGGGAACGGCCCAGGATGAGCAGTTCTTC.

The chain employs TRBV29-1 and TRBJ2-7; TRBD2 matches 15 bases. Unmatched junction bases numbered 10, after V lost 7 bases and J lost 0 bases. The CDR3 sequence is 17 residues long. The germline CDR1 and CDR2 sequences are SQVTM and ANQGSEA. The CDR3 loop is CSARGRTSGRASYEQYF. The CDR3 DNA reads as TGCAGCGCCCGGGGCCGGACTAGCGGGAGGGCCTCCTACGAGCAGTACTTC.

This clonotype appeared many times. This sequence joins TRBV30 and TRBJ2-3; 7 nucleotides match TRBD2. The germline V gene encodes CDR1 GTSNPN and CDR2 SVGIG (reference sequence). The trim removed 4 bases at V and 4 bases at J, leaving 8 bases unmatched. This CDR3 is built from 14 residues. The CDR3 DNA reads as TGTGCCTGGACTAGCGGAGCGGGCCCAGATACGCAGTATTTT. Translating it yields CAWTSGAGPDTQYF.